This T cell receptor beta chain was sequenced for a study of blood T cell repertoires in COVID-19. About the study: Sources were T cells, B-cell-depleted T cells, or PBMCs; the material itself was cDNA or gDNA.

Germline-derived CDR1 and CDR2 are LGHDT and YNNKEL (reference sequence). Losses at the gene ends were 2 bases for V and 6 bases for J; bases not matched to a gene: 5. The CDR3 loop spans 14 amino acids. As processed by the authors: Amplified reference gene primers provided the basis for estimating nucleated cell counts. Sequencing used immunoSEQ multiplex PCR; TCRdb keeps in-frame clones, though not all of them. V and J calls plus clone size are reproduced from that table; the DNA served to infer D and trimming. The top ten clones hold around 7% of a sample with some 370,000 clones, around 91% of them seen once.

This clonotype was obtained from a man between 18 and 29 years old with active or convalescent COVID-19. The chain is built from TRBV3-1 (or the pseudogene TRBV3-2) and TRBJ1-1; 8 bases agree with TRBD1. What was sequenced was peripheral blood. CDR3 sequence reads: CASSQRTGWPEAFF. In DNA, the CDR3 is TGTGCCAGCAGCCAAAGGACAGGGTGGCCTGAAGCTTTCTTT.